The 32 T cell receptor beta chains below were found in one sample sequenced in a study of T-cell reconstitution after alpha-beta-depleted transplantation in children. This sample's TCRbeta library carried unique molecular identifier barcodes. MiXCR was run by TCRdb on the PCR reads, yielding one entry per CDR3 protein. The sample yields approximately 240,000 distinct CDR3 sequences, 9% to 10% seen once. Sample: PBMCs from the stem cell graft donor, taken from the stem cell graft. All receptors come from a human donor who donated a stem cell graft to a child with SCID.

This clonotype was counted at least ten times. The V and J genes are TRBV20-1 and TRBJ2-1; D may correspond to TRBD1 or TRBD2 (6 bases each). V lost 6 bases, J lost 9 bases, and 21 bases lay in between. The CDR3 has 14 residues. The V gene's germline CDR1 is DFQATT and CDR2 SNEGSKA (reference sequence). CDR3 coding DNA: TGCAGTGCCCGTAACAGGGAGGTAATTTTTGAGCAGTTCTTC. This sequence encodes CSARNREVIFEQFF.

This clonotype was observed at least ten times. V is TRBV5-1 and J is TRBJ2-7, with D tentatively TRBD1 or TRBD2 (5 bases each). V lost 4 bases to trimming and J lost 0 bases, with 14 bases between them. CDR3 length: 15 amino acids. CDR1 SGHRS and CDR2 YFSETQ come from the germline V gene. This CDR3 reads CASSPGTGSSYEQYF. CDR3 coding DNA: TGCGCCAGCAGCCCTGGGACCGGTAGCTCCTACGAGCAGTACTTC.

About this clonotype itself: A clone one base away is much larger, so this may be a read error. J is TRBJ2-5 and V is TRBV5-1; maybe TRBD2 (5 bases). Looked up from germline, CDR1 is SGHRS and CDR2 is YFSETQ. The CDR3 is made up of 13 amino acids. CDR3 in DNA: TGCGCCAGCAGCTTGGGCCCCCGGCGGGCCCAGCACTTC. Its translation: CASSLGPRRAQHF.

This clonotype was counted at least ten times. The chain joins TRBV5-1 to TRBJ2-1; D gene unclear. V lost 2 bases, J lost 10 bases, and 10 bases lay in between. This CDR3 is 12 amino acids long. Germline CDR1 is SGHRS and CDR2 is YFSETQ. CDR3 in DNA: TGCGCCAGCAGCTTAAACTCTAGGGAGCAGTTCTTC. Translated: CASSLNSREQFF.

In this sample, this clonotype turned up many times. This chain joins TRBV3-1 and TRBJ2-3, with 9 bases lining up with TRBD2. This CDR3 region has 15 residues. Unmatched junction bases numbered 7, after V lost 4 bases and J lost 5 bases. Germline CDR1 reads LGHDT; CDR2 reads YNNKEL (reference sequence). CDR3 DNA sequence: TGTGCCAGCAGCCCGACTAGCGGTTACGGAGATACGCAGTATTTT. Protein product: CASSPTSGYGDTQYF.

The gene calls are TRBV5-1 and TRBJ2-5; unclear D gene. The CDR3 consists of 15 residues. CDR1 SGHRS and CDR2 YFSETQ come from the germline V gene. V lost 3 bases, J lost 2 bases, and 14 bases lay in between. As DNA, the CDR3 is TGCGCCAGCAGCTCCACCGGGCCCAGGCAAGAGACCCAGTACTTC. As protein: CASSSTGPRQETQYF.

This clonotype has at least ten counts. The CDR3 DNA is TGTGCCAGCAGTCCCACAGGGGGCGGGTTGCAGCCCCAGCATTTT. It codes for CASSPTGGGLQPQHF. The gene calls are TRBV12-3 or TRBV12-4 and TRBJ1-5; 9 bases are a match to TRBD1. CDR3 size: 15 residues. The V segment lost 5 bases and the J segment 7 bases; nucleotides outside the gene matches: 9.

The table lists this clonotype with many counts. This chain connects TRBV20-1 to TRBJ2-3; TRBD1 matches 10 bases. Germline V CDR1 and CDR2: DFQATT, SNEGSKA (reference sequence). The CDR3 has 15 residues. The ends lost 3 bases at V and 3 bases at J; junction bases unmatched: 6. CDR3 in amino acids: CSASLRDRGTDTQYF. CDR3 DNA sequence: TGCAGTGCTAGTTTGAGGGACAGGGGAACAGATACGCAGTATTTT.

This clonotype was counted at least ten times. This rearrangement joins TRBV6-5 to TRBJ1-1; D possibly corresponds to TRBD1 (5 bases). Germline values: CDR1 MNHEY, CDR2 SVGAGI. This CDR3 region has 13 residues. Trimming cost V 2 bases and J 11 bases, with 15 bases left between them. For the CDR3, the DNA is TGTGCCAGCAGTTACCCGGGGGTGAGGGTTGCTTTCTTT. This encodes CASSYPGVRVAFF.

This clonotype appeared many times. The chain joins TRBV27 to TRBJ2-2; tentative D call: TRBD2 (5 bases). CDR3 size: 15 residues. The ends were cut back, 8 bases at V and 0 bases at J, with 13 bases in the middle. The germline V gene encodes CDR1 MNHEY and CDR2 SMNVEV (reference sequence). This CDR3 reads CASRPTTANTGELFF. The CDR3 DNA reads as TGTGCCAGCCGACCGACTACCGCGAACACCGGGGAGCTGTTTTTT.

Note on this clonotype: This could be a read error, since a much larger clone is one nucleotide away. In nucleotides, the CDR3 is TGTGCCAGCGGTTTACGGACACCGAATGAAAAACTGTTTTTT. Its protein is CASGLRTPNEKLFF. The rearrangement joins TRBV12-3 or TRBV12-4 to TRBJ1-4; D may be TRBD1 (5 bases). This CDR3 comprises 14 residues.

In its sample, this clonotype was seen many times. The chain combines TRBV4-3 with TRBJ1-5, with 8 bases identical to TRBD1. Germline CDR1 and CDR2: LGHNA and YSLEER. V trimming: 2 bases; J trimming: 0 bases; junction bases outside the gene matches: 9. The CDR3 consists of 18 residues. CDR3 residues: CASSQKDRERGSNQPQHF. CDR3 coding DNA: TGCGCCAGCAGCCAAAAGGACAGGGAGAGGGGTAGCAATCAGCCCCAGCATTTT.

The sample holds many counts of this clonotype. The chain combines TRBV5-1 with TRBJ2-2, with D perhaps matching TRBD1 or TRBD2 (6 bases each). CDR3 length: 16 amino acids. Trimming shortened V by 4 bases and J by 2 bases, and 15 bases separated the two germline ends. Per germline, CDR1 SGHRS and CDR2 YFSETQ. As DNA, the CDR3 is TGCGCCAGCAGCCCCCCACGGGGGCGCAACACCGGGGAGCTGTTTTTT. Amino acids: CASSPPRGRNTGELFF.

Concerning this clonotype: A read error is possible here, since a much larger clone lies one base away. The chain is built from TRBV20-1 and TRBJ2-5, with D possibly matching TRBD1 (6 bases). CDR3 size: 16 residues. The germline gives CDR1 DFQATT, CDR2 SNEGSKA (reference sequence). CDR3 amino acids: CCARLPGRLQGETQYF. The DNA for the CDR3 is TGCTGTGCTAGACTCCCCGGGCGGCTACAGGGAGAGACCCAGTACTTC.

In its sample, this clonotype was seen many times. This chain joins TRBV5-1 and TRBJ2-1; 10 positions agree with TRBD2. The trim removed 4 bases at V and 15 bases at J, leaving 16 bases unmatched. The CDR3 contains 15 residues. Germline-derived CDR1 and CDR2 are SGHRS and YFSETQ. CDR3: CASSSSGGLVSFLFF. The CDR3 DNA is TGCGCCAGCAGCAGTAGCGGGGGGCTGGTGTCGTTTCTGTTCTTC. Variable domain in full (rest from reference TRBV5-1 and TRBJ2-1): KAGVTQTPRYLIKTRGQQVTLSCSPISGHRSVSWYQQTPGQGLQFLFEYFSETQRNKGNFPGRFSGRQFSNSRSEMNVSTLELGDSALYLCASSSSGGLVSFLFFGPGTRLTVL.

V usage is TRBV20-1 and J usage is TRBJ2-1, with TRBD2 matching over 7 bases. V lost 2 bases to trimming and J lost 1 base; unmatched junction nucleotides: 8. The CDR3 is 16 residues long. The germline V gene has CDR1 DFQATT and CDR2 SNEGSKA (reference sequence). The CDR3 spells CSARIGGGESYNEQFF. DNA for the CDR3: TGCAGTGCTAGAATTGGGGGGGGGGAGTCCTACAATGAGCAGTTCTTC.

This clonotype was counted ten times or more. The genes are TRBV5-6 and TRBJ2-3; 12 bases map to TRBD2. The germline V gene has CDR1 SGHDT and CDR2 YYEEEE. Unmatched junction bases numbered 4, after V lost 4 bases and J lost 1 base. The CDR3 has 16 residues. The CDR3 DNA reads TGTGCCAGCAGCACTTGGACTAGCGGGGGCACAGATACGCAGTATTTT. Its translation is CASSTWTSGGTDTQYF. Combining the CDR3 with reference TRBV5-6 and TRBJ2-3 gives the whole variable domain DAGVTQSPTHLIKTRGQQVTLRCSPKSGHDTVSWYQQALGQGPQFIFQYYEEEERQRGNFPDRFSGHQFPNYSSELNVNALLLGDSALYLCASSTWTSGGTDTQYFGPGTRLTVL.

This clonotype came up many times. The chain recombines TRBV11-2 with TRBJ2-3; D is ambiguous. The CDR3 covers 12 residues. Trimming cost V 4 bases and J 2 bases, with 4 bases left between them. Germline V gene sequence: CDR1 SGHAT, CDR2 FQNNGV. CDR3 bases: TGTGCCAGCAGCTCCGACACAGATACGCAGTATTTT. Translating gives CASSSDTDTQYF.

This clonotype appeared many times. The chain has TRBV7-9 and TRBJ1-4; no reliable D call. CDR1 and CDR2 (germline): SEHNR, FQNEAQ (reference sequence). CDR3 size: 15 residues. V was pared by 2 bases and J by 5 bases, with 12 bases between. The CDR3 coding sequence is TGTGCCAGCAGCTTAAGATCCTCGCTCAATGAAAAACTGTTTTTT. It codes for CASSLRSSLNEKLFF.

This clonotype appeared many times. The genes are TRBV15 and TRBJ1-3; possibly TRBD1 for D (6 bases). CDR1 and CDR2 from the germline V gene are LNHNV and YYDKDF (reference sequence). The CDR3 loop spans 16 amino acids. V shed 5 bases and J shed 2 bases, with 16 bases lying between them. For the CDR3, the DNA is TGTGCCACCAGCGGAACCGGGACACCGGCTGGAAACACCATATATTTT. Encoded protein: CATSGTGTPAGNTIYF. Full variable domain (remainder filled in from reference TRBV15 and TRBJ1-3): DAMVIQNPRYQVTQFGKPVTLSCSQTLNHNVMYWYQQKSSQAPKLLFHYYDKDFNNEADTPDNFQSRRPNTSFCFLDIRSPGLGDTAMYLCATSGTGTPAGNTIYFGEGSWLTVV.

In this sample, this clonotype turned up a few times. The chain couples TRBV29-1 to TRBJ1-5; no firm D call. CDR3 length: 14 residues. Looked up from germline, CDR1 is SQVTM and CDR2 is ANQGSEA. Trimming left V 4 bases short and J 4 bases short, with 14 bases between. The DNA for the CDR3 is TGCAGCGTTGGAGTTGGAACCAGGAATCAGCCCCAGCATTTT. Translating gives CSVGVGTRNQPQHF. Complete variable domain (other parts from reference TRBV29-1 and TRBJ1-5): SAVISQKPSRDICQRGTSLTIQCQVDSQVTMMFWYRQQPGQSLTLIATANQGSEATYESGFVIDKFPISRPNLTFSTLTVSNMSPEDSSIYLCSVGVGTRNQPQHFGDGTRLSIL.

The table lists this clonotype with many counts. The chain carries TRBV4-1 and TRBJ2-3, with 10 nucleotides matching TRBD2. Trimming took 0 bases from V and 9 from J; bases not matched to a gene: 6. The CDR3 has 15 amino acids. CDR1 and CDR2 (germline): MGHRA, YSYEKL. The CDR3 region has the DNA TGCGCCAGCAGCCAAGAGGCTAGCGGGGGCGGGACGCAGTATTTT. This gives the protein CASSQEASGGGTQYF.

There are many counts of this clonotype. V gene TRBV5-1 combines with J gene TRBJ2-1, with D tentatively TRBD1 (6 bases). V shed 7 bases and J shed 0 bases, with 11 bases lying between them. Germline CDR1 and CDR2: SGHRS and YFSETQ. The CDR3 totals 14 residues. In DNA form, the CDR3 reads TGCGCCAGCTCGGACAGCGGCTCCTACAATGAGCAGTTCTTC. Its translation: CASSDSGSYNEQFF.

This clonotype was found many times. The rearrangement uses TRBV20-1 and TRBJ2-2; no firm D call. Per germline, CDR1 DFQATT and CDR2 SNEGSKA (reference sequence). CDR3 length equals 14 residues. V was cut by 4 bases and J by 4 bases, with 13 bases left in between. The CDR3 reads CSAKRPGPTGELFF. The CDR3 nucleotides are TGCAGTGCTAAGCGCCCCGGACCCACCGGGGAGCTGTTTTTT.

This clonotype has more than one count but fewer than ten. The chain joins TRBV4-2 to TRBJ2-3; 10 nucleotides agree with TRBD2. The V segment lost 0 bases and the J segment 1 base; nucleotides outside the gene matches: 7. Germline values: CDR1 LGHNA, CDR2 YNFKEQ. The CDR3 has 18 residues. CDR3 region: CASSQDAGLARGTDTQYF. In DNA, the CDR3 is TGTGCCAGCAGCCAAGATGCGGGACTAGCGCGGGGCACAGATACGCAGTATTTT.

This clonotype was counted at least ten times. The chain has TRBV5-4 and TRBJ1-2; unclear D gene. CDR3 length: 13 residues. The germline V gene has CDR1 SGHNT and CDR2 YYREEE (reference sequence). The V end was cut by 2 bases, the J end by 4 bases, with 9 bases between. This CDR3 reads CASSFSGSYGYTF. The CDR3, as DNA: TGTGCCAGCAGCTTTTCGGGTAGCTATGGCTACACCTTC.

This clonotype was found many times. V and J are TRBV28 and TRBJ2-5; 9 bases map to TRBD2. The V gene end was trimmed by 1 base and the J gene end by 0 bases; junction bases not matched to a gene: 9. The germline gives CDR1 MDHEN, CDR2 SYDVKM. The CDR3 is 18 residues long. CDR3 nucleotide sequence: TGTGCCAGCAGTTTATACTTAGCGGGGGCTCGGTACCAAGAGACCCAGTACTTC. It translates to CASSLYLAGARYQETQYF. Supplemented by reference TRBV28 and TRBJ2-5, the full variable domain reads DVKVTQSSRYLVKRTGEKVFLECVQDMDHENMFWYRQDPGLGLRLIYFSYDVKMKEKGDIPEGYSVSREKKERFSLILESASTNQTSMYLCASSLYLAGARYQETQYFGPGTRLLVL.

This clonotype was seen a handful of times. The chain combines TRBV3-1 with TRBJ2-1; D possibly corresponds to TRBD1 (6 bases). Germline-derived CDR1 and CDR2 are LGHDT and YNNKEL (reference sequence). The CDR3 spans 15 residues. V shed 2 bases and J shed 2 bases, with 10 bases lying between them. Here the CDR3 reads CASSQSGHAYNEQFF. In nucleotides, the CDR3 is TGTGCCAGCAGCCAATCGGGACATGCCTACAATGAGCAGTTCTTC.

The J gene is TRBJ1-1, the V gene TRBV2; D is uncertain. Germline assignment: CDR1 SNHLY and CDR2 FYNNEI. V was trimmed by 8 bases and J by 1 base, leaving 14 bases between them. The CDR3 loop spans 14 amino acids. CDR3 DNA sequence: TGTGCCAGCCCCGCTCCGGGAGGGAACACTGAAGCTTTCTTT. This translates into CASPAPGGNTEAFF.

This clonotype was observed a handful of times. The chain combines TRBV27 with TRBJ2-7, with TRBD1 matching 8 bases. CDR1 is MNHEY and CDR2 is SMNVEV in the germline V gene (reference sequence). V trimming: 0 bases; J trimming: 2 bases; junction bases outside the gene matches: 15. This CDR3 comprises 19 residues. The CDR3 sequence is CASSLSRSGGLESPYEQYF. The DNA of the CDR3 is TGTGCCAGCAGTTTATCGAGGTCAGGGGGCCTGGAGTCTCCCTACGAGCAGTACTTC.

This clonotype has at least ten counts. The V gene is TRBV29-1, the J gene TRBJ2-3; tentative D call: TRBD1 (5 bases). The germline CDR1 and CDR2 sequences are SQVTM and ANQGSEA. V lost 6 bases and J lost 0, with 10 bases in between. This CDR3 spans 13 amino acids. Here the CDR3 reads CSVDPGSTDTQYF. CDR3 coding DNA: TGCAGCGTCGACCCAGGGAGCACAGATACGCAGTATTTT.

This clonotype was recorded at least ten times. The chain employs TRBV28 and TRBJ2-7; unclear D gene. The CDR3 consists of 12 residues. Germline values: CDR1 MDHEN, CDR2 SYDVKM. V was pared by 10 bases and J by 5 bases, with 15 bases between. CDR3: CATCLPFHEQYF. Here the CDR3 DNA reads TGTGCCACCTGCCTCCCGTTCCACGAGCAGTACTTC.